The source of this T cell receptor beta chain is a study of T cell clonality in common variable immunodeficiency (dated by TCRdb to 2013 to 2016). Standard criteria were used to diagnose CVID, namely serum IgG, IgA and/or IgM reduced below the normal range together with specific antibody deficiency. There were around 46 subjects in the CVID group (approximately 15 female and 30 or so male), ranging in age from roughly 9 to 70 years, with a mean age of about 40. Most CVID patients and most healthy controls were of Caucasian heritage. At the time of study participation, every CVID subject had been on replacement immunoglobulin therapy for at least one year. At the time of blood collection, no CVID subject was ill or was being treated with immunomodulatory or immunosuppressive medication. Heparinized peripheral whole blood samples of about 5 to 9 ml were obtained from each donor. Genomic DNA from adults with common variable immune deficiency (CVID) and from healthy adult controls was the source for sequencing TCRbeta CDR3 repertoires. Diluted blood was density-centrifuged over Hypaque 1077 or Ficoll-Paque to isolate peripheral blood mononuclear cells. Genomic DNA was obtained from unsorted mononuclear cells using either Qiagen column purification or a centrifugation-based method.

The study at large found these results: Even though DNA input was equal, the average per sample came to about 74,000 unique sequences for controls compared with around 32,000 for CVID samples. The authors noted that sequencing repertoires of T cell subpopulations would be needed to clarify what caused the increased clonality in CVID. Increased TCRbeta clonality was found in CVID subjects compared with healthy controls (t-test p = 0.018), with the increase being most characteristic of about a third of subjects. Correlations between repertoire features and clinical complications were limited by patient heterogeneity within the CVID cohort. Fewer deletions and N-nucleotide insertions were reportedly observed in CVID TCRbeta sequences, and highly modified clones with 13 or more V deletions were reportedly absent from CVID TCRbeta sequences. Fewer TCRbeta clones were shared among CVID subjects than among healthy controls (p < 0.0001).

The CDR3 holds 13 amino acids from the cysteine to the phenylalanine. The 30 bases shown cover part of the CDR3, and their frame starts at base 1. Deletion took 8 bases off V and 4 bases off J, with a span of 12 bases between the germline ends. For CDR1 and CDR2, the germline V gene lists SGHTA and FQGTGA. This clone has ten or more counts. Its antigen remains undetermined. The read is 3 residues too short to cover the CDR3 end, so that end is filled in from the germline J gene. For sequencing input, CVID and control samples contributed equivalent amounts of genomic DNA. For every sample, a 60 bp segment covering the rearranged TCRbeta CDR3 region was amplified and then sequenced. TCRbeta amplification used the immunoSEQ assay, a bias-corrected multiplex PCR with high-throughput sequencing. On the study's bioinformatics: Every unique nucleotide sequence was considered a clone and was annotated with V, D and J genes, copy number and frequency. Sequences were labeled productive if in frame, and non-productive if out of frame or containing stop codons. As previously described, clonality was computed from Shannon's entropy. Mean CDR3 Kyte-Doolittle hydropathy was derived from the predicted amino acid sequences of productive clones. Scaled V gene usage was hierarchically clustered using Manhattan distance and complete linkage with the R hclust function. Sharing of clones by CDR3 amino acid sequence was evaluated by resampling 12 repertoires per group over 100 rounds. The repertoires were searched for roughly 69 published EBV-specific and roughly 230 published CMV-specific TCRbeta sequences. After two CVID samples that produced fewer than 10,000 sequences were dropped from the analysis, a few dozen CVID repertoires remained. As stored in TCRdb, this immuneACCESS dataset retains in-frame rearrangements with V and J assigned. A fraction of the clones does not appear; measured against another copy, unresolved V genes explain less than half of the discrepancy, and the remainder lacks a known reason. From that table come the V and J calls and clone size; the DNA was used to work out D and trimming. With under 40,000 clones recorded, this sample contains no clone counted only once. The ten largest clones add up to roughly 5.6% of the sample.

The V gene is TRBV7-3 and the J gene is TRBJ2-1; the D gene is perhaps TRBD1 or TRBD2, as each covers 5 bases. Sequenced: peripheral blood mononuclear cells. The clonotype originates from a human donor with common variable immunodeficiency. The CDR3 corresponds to CASSQGAYNEQFF. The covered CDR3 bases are TGTGCCAGCTCCCAGGGAGCTTACAATGAG.